This entry lists 24 T cell receptor beta chains sequenced from one sample in a study of T cells expressing NK-cell markers. One entry per CDR3 protein, without DNA, is what TCRdb gives after re-calling the 5' RACE reads. The table lists 550,000 or so distinct CDR3 sequences, with roughly 3.4% in the top ten. The sample consisted of blood T cells: a sorted CD56 or NKG2C T cell subset, CD4+ or CD8+ T cells, or bulk PBMC T cells (not recorded which). These TCRs come from a young man in good health.

The CDR3: CSVVLIGTSGGTQYF. This chain joins TRBV29-1 and TRBJ2-3; TCRdb's D call of TRBD2 is untestable without DNA. This CDR3 is built from 15 residues. The germline V gene encodes CDR1 SQVTM and CDR2 ANQGSEA.

This rearrangement joins TRBV3-1 to TRBJ2-1; TCRdb names TRBD2, which stays unverified in the absence of DNA. CDR3 length equals 20 residues. Germline loops: CDR1 LGHDT, CDR2 YNNKEL (reference sequence). CDR3 amino acids: CASSHGRTSGRPRSYNEQFF.

V and J are TRBV7-8 and TRBJ2-7; TCRdb gives TRBD2 as the D gene, but with no DNA this cannot be confirmed. The CDR3 length is 16 residues. Germline loops: CDR1 SGHVS, CDR2 FQNEAQ. CDR3: CASSKRAGGPEYEQYF.

The gene calls are TRBV6-2 or TRBV6-3 and TRBJ2-5; TCRdb outputs TRBD2, but without DNA this stays unchecked. The CDR3 extends over 19 amino acids. Germline V gene sequence: CDR1 MNHEY, CDR2 SVGEGT. Here the CDR3 reads CASSYRATSGRESEETQYF.

The chain's CDR3 is CASSSMSPRVNTEAFF. The genes are TRBV7-2 and TRBJ1-1. CDR3 length: 16 residues. Germline V gives CDR1 SGHTA, CDR2 FQGNSA.

The chain combines TRBV7-2 with TRBJ2-4; checking the TCRdb D call of TRBD1 is not possible without DNA. The CDR3 consists of 14 residues. Per the germline V gene, CDR1 is SGHTA and CDR2 is FQGNSA. The CDR3 region is CASSPGTDQNIQYF.

The chain has TRBV2 and TRBJ2-5. The CDR3 is 13 residues long. Looked up from germline, CDR1 is SNHLY and CDR2 is FYNNEI. CDR3 protein: CASETGYQETQYF. The complete variable domain, with remaining parts taken from reference TRBV2 and TRBJ2-5, reads EPEVTQTPSHQVTQMGQEVILRCVPISNHLYFYWYRQILGQKVEFLVSFYNNEISEKSEIFDDQFSVERPDGSNFTLKIRSTKLEDSAMYFCASETGYQETQYFGPGTRLLVL.

This chain links TRBV7-6 with TRBJ2-1; the D call of TRBD1 rests on TCRdb alone, since no DNA is present to check it. The CDR3 contains 15 residues. Germline lookup yields CDR1 SGHVS and CDR2 FNYEAQ. This CDR3 reads CASSLKQGSYNEQFF.

The chain links TRBV7-9 to TRBJ1-5; the TCRdb call, TRBD1, lacks DNA for checking. The CDR3 contains 14 residues. Germline V lookup: CDR1 SEHNR, CDR2 FQNEAQ (reference sequence). CDR3 loop: CASSLKGAGQPQHF.

This chain links TRBV5-5 with TRBJ2-5; TCRdb lists TRBD1, though no DNA is available to test this call. The CDR3 contains 16 residues. The germline V gene has CDR1 SGHKS and CDR2 YYEKEE (reference sequence). CDR3 amino acids: CASSPLLGQAGETQYF.

The J gene is TRBJ1-1, the V gene TRBV5-1; TCRdb calls TRBD1, which cannot be checked without DNA. Germline assignment: CDR1 SGHRS and CDR2 YFSETQ. The CDR3 loop spans 15 amino acids. The CDR3 sequence: CASQQKTGGDTEAFF.

The chain combines TRBV7-2 with TRBJ2-7; TCRdb lists TRBD2, though no DNA is available to test this call. Germline CDR1 SGHTA, CDR2 FQGNSA. This CDR3 contains 16 residues. This chain's CDR3 is CASSLEGGISSYEQYF.

The rearrangement uses TRBV7-8 and TRBJ1-1; the TCRdb D gene call, TRBD1, has no DNA to confirm it. The V gene's germline CDR1 is SGHVS and CDR2 FQNEAQ. There are 15 residues in the CDR3. The CDR3 region is CASSLAGQGNTEAFF.

The chain links TRBV29-1 to TRBJ2-7; TCRdb reports TRBD2, a call that lacks DNA to check it against. The V gene's germline CDR1 is SQVTM and CDR2 ANQGSEA. CDR3 size: 13 residues. The CDR3 sequence: CSVGRALSYEQYF.

This chain links TRBV6-2 or TRBV6-3 with TRBJ2-5; TCRdb gives TRBD1 as the D gene, but with no DNA this cannot be confirmed. Germline values: CDR1 MNHEY, CDR2 SVGEGT. The CDR3 loop spans 14 amino acids. The CDR3 reads CASTLRGGTETQYF.

The chain is built from TRBV6-5 and TRBJ1-1. Germline CDR1 and CDR2: MNHEY and SVGAGI. The CDR3 totals 14 residues. The CDR3 protein is CASSLDGYGGEAFF.

V and J are TRBV6-1 and TRBJ2-1; TCRdb lists TRBD1, though no DNA is available to test this call. Germline V gives CDR1 MNHNS, CDR2 SASEGT. The CDR3 totals 13 residues. CDR3 protein: CATGTGIGNEQFF.

The chain employs TRBV11-2 and TRBJ2-1; the D call from TCRdb, TRBD1, cannot be confirmed without DNA. This CDR3 comprises 13 residues. Germline V lookup: CDR1 SGHAT, CDR2 FQNNGV. This CDR3 reads CASPSGPINEQFF.

The J gene is TRBJ2-4, the V gene TRBV25-1; with no DNA, the TCRdb D assignment of TRBD1 cannot be verified. Germline CDR1 reads MGHDK; CDR2 reads SYGVNS. The CDR3 extends over 12 amino acids. CDR3 amino acids: CASSEKQGIQYF.

The chain couples TRBV20-1 to TRBJ2-7; TCRdb's D gene call, TRBD1, goes unchecked for lack of DNA. The CDR3 has 20 amino acids. Germline V CDR1 and CDR2: DFQATT, SNEGSKA (reference sequence). The CDR3 is CSAKRRRRGTSGGNSYEQYF.

The genes are TRBV5-5 and TRBJ2-1; TCRdb gives TRBD1 as the D gene, but with no DNA this cannot be confirmed. This CDR3 is built from 12 residues. CDR1 and CDR2 from the germline V gene are SGHKS and YYEKEE (reference sequence). CDR3 loop: CASSPPGDGGVF.

The chain has TRBV5-1 and TRBJ2-3; as DNA is missing, the TRBD1 call by TCRdb cannot be tested. CDR1 is SGHRS, CDR2 YFSETQ, per germline. CDR3 length equals 15 residues. The CDR3 is CASSLGDRDADTQYF.

The gene calls are TRBV12-3 or TRBV12-4 and TRBJ2-1; no DNA is available, so the TRBD2 call from TCRdb remains unchecked. CDR3 length: 15 amino acids. The CDR3 is CASTGTVGLENEQFF.

The V gene is TRBV7-6, the J gene TRBJ2-7. Germline CDR1 SGHVS, CDR2 FNYEAQ. This CDR3 comprises 13 residues. The CDR3 here is CASSPSSSYEQYF.